The sample holds a few counts of the clone carrying this T cell receptor (beta chain). No antigen is known for it. The data were obtained in a study of T cell repertoires in cytomegalovirus infection. Whole-study context: Evidence of both CMV infection and a matching HLA type came from public TCR beta signatures. The study, taken as a whole, reports: It was HLA-C-restricted CMV-specific TCR beta clonotypes that dominated the response ex vivo. People with CMV and the relevant HLA were identified by cumulative public TCR beta family frequency.

Trimming pared 5 bases from V and 0 bases from J, leaving 8 bases between. Germline lookup yields CDR1 LNHNV and CDR2 YYDKDF (reference sequence). The CDR3 is made up of 14 amino acids. In TCRdb, the reads were re-called with MiXCR into one record per CDR3 protein. There are approximately 500,000 distinct CDR3 sequences in the sample; more than 20% occur only once, and approximately 13% lies in the top ten. Material: PBMCs. This TCR was sampled from a human donor in good health (CMV status not recorded). Some clones in this sample may be carry-over from other donors' samples. The genes are TRBV15 and TRBJ2-1; the D is unclear. This CDR3 reads CATSGPSSYNEQFF. Here the CDR3 DNA reads TGTGCCACCAGCGGACCCAGCTCCTACAATGAGCAGTTCTTC.